The clone carrying this T cell receptor beta chain appeared many times. Its cognate antigen is unknown. Trimming stripped 6 bases from V and 4 bases from J, with 12 bases between. Germline V lookup: CDR1 MDHEN, CDR2 SYDVKM. This CDR3 comprises 13 residues. These data originate in a study of regulatory T cells in long-lasting Graves disease. In building TCR beta libraries, iRepertoire HTBI primers were used together with Arm-PCR of CDR3 regions. Each CDR3 protein gets one entry after TCRdb re-called the multiplex PCR reads with MiXCR. The table records 350,000 to 450,000 distinct CDR3 sequences, approximately 15% of them present only once. Broader study findings: Persistent cases favored TRBV28, TRBJ1-2 and TRBJ2-5. Patients with persistent Graves' had lower TCR diversity than newly diagnosed patients.

Specified time point: newly diagnosed GD, antithyroid drugs for less than 3 months. Scientists built the TCR library using RNA that was extracted from PBMCs. These same records also appear under a second study, on T cells in Graves' hyperthyroidism and ophthalmopathy. That paper notes: HTBI primers drove first-round RT-PCR of the TCR CDR3.

The TCR sequence derives from a man aged 40-49 years with Graves disease. The chain has TRBV28 and TRBJ1-2, with D maybe TRBD1 (5 bases). Sample: peripheral blood mononuclear cells (PBMCs), taken at new diagnosis, from a patient treated with antithyroid drugs. The CDR3 reads CASSSTVSYGYTF. CDR3 DNA sequence: TGTGCCAGCAGCTCGACAGTTTCCTATGGCTACACCTTC.